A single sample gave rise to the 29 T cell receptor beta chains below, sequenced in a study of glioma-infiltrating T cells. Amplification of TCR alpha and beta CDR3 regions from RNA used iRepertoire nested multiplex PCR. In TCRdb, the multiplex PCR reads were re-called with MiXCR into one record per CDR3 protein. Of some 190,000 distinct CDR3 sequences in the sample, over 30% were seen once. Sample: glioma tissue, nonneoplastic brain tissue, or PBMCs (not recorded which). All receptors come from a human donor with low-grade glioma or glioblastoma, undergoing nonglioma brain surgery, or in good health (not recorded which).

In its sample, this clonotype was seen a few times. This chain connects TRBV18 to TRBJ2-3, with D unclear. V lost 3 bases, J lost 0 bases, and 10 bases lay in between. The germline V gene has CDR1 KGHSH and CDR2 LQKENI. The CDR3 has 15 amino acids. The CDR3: CASSPVLESTDTQYF. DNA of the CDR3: TGTGCCAGCTCACCCGTGTTAGAAAGCACAGATACGCAGTATTTT.

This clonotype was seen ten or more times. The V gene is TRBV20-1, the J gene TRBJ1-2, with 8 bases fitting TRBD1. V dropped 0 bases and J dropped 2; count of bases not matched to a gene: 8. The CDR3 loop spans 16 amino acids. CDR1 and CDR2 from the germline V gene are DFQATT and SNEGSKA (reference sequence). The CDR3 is CSARDPGQGMNYGYTF. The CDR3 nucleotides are TGCAGTGCTAGAGATCCTGGACAGGGAATGAACTATGGCTACACCTTC.

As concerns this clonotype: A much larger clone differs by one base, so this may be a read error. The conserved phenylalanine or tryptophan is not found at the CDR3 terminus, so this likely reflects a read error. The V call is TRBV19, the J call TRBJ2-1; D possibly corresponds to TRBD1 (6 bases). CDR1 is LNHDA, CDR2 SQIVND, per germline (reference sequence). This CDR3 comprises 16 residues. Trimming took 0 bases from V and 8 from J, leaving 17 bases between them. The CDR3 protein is CASSIDEGTTEDEQFL. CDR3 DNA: TGTGCCAGTAGTATAGACGAAGGGACAACGGAGGATGAGCAGTTCTTA.

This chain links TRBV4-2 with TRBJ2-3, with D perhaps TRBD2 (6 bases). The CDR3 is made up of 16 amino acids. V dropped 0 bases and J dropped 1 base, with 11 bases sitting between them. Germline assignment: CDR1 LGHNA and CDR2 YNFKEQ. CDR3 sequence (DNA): TGTGCCAGCAGCCAAGAAGGAGGGTTGGGCACAGATACGCAGTATTTT. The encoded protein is CASSQEGGLGTDTQYF.

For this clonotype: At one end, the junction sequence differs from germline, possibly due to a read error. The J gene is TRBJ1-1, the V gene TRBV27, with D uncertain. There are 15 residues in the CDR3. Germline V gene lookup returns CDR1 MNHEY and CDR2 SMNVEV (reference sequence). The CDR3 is CASSSPTRGTNKKYF. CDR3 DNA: TGTGCCAGCAGTTCGCCGACGCGGGGTACTAATAAGAAGTATTTT.

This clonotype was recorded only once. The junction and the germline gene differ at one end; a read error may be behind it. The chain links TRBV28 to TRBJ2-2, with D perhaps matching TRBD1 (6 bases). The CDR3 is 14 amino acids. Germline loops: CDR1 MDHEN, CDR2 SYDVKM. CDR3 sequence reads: CASTRGAGTGDLFF. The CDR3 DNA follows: TGTGCCAGTACCAGGGGCGCAGGGACCGGGGATCTGTTTTTT.

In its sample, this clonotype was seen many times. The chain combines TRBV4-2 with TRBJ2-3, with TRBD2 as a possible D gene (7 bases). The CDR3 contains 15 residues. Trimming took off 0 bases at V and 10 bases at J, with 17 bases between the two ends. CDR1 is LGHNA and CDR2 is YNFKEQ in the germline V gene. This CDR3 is CASSQDSRGGTAQYF. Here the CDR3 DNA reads TGTGCCAGCAGCCAAGATTCGAGGGGGGGCACGGCGCAGTATTTT.

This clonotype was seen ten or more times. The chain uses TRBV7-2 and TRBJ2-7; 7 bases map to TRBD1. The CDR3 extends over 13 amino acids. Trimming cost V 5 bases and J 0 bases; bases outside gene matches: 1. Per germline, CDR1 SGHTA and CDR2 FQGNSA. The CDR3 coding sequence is TGTGCCAGCAGCGGACAGGCCTCCTACGAGCAGTACTTC. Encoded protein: CASSGQASYEQYF.

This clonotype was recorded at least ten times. CDR3 protein: CASSRVAGGFGETQYF. CDR3 nucleotides: TGCGCCAGCAGCCGAGTAGCGGGAGGGTTCGGAGAGACCCAGTACTTC. The rearrangement links TRBV5-1 to TRBJ2-5, with 11 nucleotides matching TRBD2. Looked up from germline, CDR1 is SGHRS and CDR2 is YFSETQ. V trimming: 4 bases; J trimming: 4 bases; junction bases outside the gene matches: 9. The CDR3 is 16 amino acids.

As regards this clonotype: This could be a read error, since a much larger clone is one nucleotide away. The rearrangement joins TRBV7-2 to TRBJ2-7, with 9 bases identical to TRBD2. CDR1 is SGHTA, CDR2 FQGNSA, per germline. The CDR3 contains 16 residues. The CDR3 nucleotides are TGTGCCAGCAGCTTAGCGCGAGCGGGAGGATTAGACGAGCATTACTTC. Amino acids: CASSLARAGGLDEHYF.

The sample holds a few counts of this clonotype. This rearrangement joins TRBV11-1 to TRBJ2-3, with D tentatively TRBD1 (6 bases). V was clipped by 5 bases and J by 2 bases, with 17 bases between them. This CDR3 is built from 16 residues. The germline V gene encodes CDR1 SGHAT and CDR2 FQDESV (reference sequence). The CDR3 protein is CASSLWGTSPTDTQYF. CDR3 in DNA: TGTGCCAGCAGCCTTTGGGGGACATCCCCCACAGATACGCAGTATTTT.

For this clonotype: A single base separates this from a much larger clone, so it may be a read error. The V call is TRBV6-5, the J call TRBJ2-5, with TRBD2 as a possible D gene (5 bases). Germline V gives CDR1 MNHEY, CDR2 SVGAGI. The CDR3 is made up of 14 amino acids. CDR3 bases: TGTGCCATCAGTGACCCGGGGTGGAAAGAGACCCAGTACTTC. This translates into CAISDPGWKETQYF.

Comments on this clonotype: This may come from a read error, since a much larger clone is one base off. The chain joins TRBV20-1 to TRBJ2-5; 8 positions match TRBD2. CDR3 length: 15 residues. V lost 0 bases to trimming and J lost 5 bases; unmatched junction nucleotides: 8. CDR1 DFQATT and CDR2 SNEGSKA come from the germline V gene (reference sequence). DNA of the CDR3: TGCAGTGCTAGAGAATGGACTAGCAGGAGTGAGACCCAGTACTTC. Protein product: CSAREWTSRSETQYF.

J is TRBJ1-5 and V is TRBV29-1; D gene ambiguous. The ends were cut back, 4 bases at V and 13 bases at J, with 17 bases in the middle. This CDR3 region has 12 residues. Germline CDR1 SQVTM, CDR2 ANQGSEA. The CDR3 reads CSVVSGDQTQHF. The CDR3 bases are TGCAGCGTTGTTTCGGGAGATCAGACACAGCATTTT.

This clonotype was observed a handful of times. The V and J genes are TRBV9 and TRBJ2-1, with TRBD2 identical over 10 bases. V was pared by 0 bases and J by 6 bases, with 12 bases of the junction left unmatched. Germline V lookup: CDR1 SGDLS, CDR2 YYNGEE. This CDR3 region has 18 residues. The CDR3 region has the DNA TGTGCCAGCAGCGTAGTGGCGGGACCTAGCGGGAGCTTCAATGAGCAGTTCTTC. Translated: CASSVVAGPSGSFNEQFF. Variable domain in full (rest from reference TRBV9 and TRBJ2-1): DSGVTQTPKHLITATGQRVTLRCSPRSGDLSVYWYQQSLDQGLQFLIQYYNGEERAKGNILERFSAQQFPDLHSELNLSSLELGDSALYFCASSVVAGPSGSFNEQFFGPGTRLTVL.

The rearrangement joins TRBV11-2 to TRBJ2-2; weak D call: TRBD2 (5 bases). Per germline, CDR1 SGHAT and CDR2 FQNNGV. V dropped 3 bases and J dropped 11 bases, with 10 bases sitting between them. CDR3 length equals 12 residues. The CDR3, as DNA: TGTGCCAGCAGCTTTTCTAGCAATGAGCTGTTTTTT. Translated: CASSFSSNELFF.

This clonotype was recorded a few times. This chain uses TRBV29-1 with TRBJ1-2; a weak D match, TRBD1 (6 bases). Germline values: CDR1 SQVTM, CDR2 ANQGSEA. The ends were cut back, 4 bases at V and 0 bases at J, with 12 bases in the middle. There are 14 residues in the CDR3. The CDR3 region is CSVVEGGANYGYTF. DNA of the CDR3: TGCAGCGTTGTGGAGGGGGGGGCTAACTATGGCTACACCTTC.

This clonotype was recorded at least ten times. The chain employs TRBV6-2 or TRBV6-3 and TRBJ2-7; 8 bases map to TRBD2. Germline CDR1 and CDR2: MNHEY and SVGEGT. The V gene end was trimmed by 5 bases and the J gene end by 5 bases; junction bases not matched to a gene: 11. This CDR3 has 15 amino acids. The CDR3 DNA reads TGTGCCAGCAGTCGGCTAAGCGGGAGAACAAACGAGCAGTACTTC. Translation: CASSRLSGRTNEQYF.

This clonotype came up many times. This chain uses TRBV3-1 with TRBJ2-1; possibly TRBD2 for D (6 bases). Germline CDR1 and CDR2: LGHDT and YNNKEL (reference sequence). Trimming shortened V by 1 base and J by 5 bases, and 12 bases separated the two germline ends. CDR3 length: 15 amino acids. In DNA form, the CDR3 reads TGTGCCAGCAGCCAAGCGCAAACGGGAGACAATGAGCAGTTCTTC. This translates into CASSQAQTGDNEQFF.

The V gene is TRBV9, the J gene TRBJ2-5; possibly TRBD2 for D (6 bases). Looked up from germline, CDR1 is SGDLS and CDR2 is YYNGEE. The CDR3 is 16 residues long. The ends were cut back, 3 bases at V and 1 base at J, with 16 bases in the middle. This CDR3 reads CASSAVLATRQETQYF. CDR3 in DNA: TGTGCCAGCAGCGCGGTCCTAGCGACGCGCCAAGAGACCCAGTACTTC.

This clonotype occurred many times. CDR3 DNA: TGTGCCAGCAGTGCGACAGGGTATACCTACGAGCAGTACTTC. Its translation is CASSATGYTYEQYF. The chain recombines TRBV6-1 with TRBJ2-7; 7 bases map to TRBD1. CDR3 length: 14 residues. V lost 4 bases to trimming and J lost 2 bases; unmatched junction nucleotides: 5. In germline, CDR1 is MNHNS, CDR2 SASEGT.

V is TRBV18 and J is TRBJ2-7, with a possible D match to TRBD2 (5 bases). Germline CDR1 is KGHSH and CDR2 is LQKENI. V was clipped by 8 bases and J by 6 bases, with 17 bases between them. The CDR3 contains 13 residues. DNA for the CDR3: TGTGCCAGCGTCCAAAGGGAGATGAGCGAGCAGTACTTC. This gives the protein CASVQREMSEQYF.

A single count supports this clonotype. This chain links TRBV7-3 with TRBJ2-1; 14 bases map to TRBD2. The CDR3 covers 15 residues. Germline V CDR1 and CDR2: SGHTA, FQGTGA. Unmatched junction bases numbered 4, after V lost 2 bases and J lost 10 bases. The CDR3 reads CASSLEGLAGEEQFF. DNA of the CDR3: TGTGCCAGCAGCTTAGAGGGACTAGCGGGAGAAGAGCAGTTCTTC.

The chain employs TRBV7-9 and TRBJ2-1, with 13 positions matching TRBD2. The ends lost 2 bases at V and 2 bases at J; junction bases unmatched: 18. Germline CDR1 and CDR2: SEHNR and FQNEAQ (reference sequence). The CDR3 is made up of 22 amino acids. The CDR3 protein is CASSLWGGPTSGRAVAYNEQFF. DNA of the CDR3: TGTGCCAGCAGCTTATGGGGGGGGCCTACTAGCGGGAGGGCCGTCGCCTACAATGAGCAGTTCTTC.

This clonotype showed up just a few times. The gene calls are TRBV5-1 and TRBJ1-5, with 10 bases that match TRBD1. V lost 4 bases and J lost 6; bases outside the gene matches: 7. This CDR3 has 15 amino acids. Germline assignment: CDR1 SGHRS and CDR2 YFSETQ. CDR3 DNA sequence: TGCGCCAGCAGCACCGGGACAGGGGCCAGTCAGCCCCAGCATTTT. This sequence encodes CASSTGTGASQPQHF.

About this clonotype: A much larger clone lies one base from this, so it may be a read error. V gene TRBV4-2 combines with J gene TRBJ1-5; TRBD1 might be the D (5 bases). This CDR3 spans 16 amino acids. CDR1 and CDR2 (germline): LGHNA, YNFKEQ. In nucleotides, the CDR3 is TGTGCCAGCAGGCAAGATCATAGGGGAGCCAATCAGCCCCAGCATTTT. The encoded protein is CASRQDHRGANQPQHF.

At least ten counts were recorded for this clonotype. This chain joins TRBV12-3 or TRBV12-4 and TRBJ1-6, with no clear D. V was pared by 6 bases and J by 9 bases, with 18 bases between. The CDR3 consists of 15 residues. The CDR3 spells CASSRRSAPGSPLHF. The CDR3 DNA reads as TGTGCCAGCAGCCGACGGAGCGCGCCTGGTTCACCCCTCCACTTT.

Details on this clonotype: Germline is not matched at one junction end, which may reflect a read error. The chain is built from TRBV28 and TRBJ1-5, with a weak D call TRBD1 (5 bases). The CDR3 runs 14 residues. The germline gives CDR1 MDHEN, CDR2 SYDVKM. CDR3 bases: TGTGCCAGCAGTCCCCCCCCGGACAATAAGCCACAGCATTTT. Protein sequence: CASSPPPDNKPQHF.

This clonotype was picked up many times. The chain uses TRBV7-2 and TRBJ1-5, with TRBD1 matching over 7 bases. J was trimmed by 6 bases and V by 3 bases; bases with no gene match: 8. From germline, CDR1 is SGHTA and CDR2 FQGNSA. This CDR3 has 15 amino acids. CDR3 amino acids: CASSFQGGNGQPQHF. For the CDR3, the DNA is TGTGCCAGCAGCTTTCAGGGGGGAAATGGTCAGCCCCAGCATTTT. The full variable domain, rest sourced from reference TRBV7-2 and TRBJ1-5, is GAGVSQSPSNKVTEKGKDVELRCDPISGHTALYWYRQSLGQGLEFLIYFQGNSAPDKSGLPSDRFSAERTGGSVSTLTIQRTQQEDSAVYLCASSFQGGNGQPQHFGDGTRLSIL.